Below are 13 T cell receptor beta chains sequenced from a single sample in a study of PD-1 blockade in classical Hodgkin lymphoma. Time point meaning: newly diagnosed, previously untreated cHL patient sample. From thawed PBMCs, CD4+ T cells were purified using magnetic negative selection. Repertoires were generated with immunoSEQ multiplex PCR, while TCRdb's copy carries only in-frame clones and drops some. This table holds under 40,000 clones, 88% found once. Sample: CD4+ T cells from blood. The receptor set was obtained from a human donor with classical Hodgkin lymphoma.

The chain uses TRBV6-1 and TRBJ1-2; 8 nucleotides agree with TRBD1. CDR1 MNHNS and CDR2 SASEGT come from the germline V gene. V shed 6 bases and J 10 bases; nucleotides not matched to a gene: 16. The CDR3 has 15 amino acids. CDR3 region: CASSERNDRGDDYTF. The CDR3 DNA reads TGTGCCAGCAGCGAACGGAATGACAGGGGTGATGACTACACCTTC.

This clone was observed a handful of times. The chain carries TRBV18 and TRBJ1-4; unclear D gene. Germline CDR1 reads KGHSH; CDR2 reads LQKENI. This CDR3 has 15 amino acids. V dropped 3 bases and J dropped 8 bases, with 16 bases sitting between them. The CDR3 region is CASSPTNRPGEKLFF. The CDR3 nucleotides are TGTGCCAGCTCACCTACGAACCGCCCTGGGGAAAAACTGTTTTTT.

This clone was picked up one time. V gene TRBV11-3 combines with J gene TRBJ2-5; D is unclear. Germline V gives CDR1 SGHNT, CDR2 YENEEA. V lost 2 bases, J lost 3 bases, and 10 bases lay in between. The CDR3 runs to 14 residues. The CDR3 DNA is TGTGCCAGCAGCTTACTAGGAGCCAAAGAGACCCAGTACTTC. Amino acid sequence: CASSLLGAKETQYF.

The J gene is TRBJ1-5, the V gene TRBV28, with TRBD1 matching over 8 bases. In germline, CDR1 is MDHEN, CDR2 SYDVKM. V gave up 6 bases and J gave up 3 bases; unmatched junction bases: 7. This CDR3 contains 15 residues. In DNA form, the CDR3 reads TGTGCCAGCAGCCTTCCGGGACAGGCCAATCAGCCCCAGCATTTT. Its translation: CASSLPGQANQPQHF.

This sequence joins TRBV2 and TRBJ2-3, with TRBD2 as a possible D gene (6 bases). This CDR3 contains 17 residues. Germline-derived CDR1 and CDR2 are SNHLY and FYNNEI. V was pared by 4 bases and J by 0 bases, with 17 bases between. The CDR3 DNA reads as TGTGCCAGCAGTGTCCACTGGGCTAGCGAAAGCACAGATACGCAGTATTTT. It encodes CASSVHWASESTDTQYF.

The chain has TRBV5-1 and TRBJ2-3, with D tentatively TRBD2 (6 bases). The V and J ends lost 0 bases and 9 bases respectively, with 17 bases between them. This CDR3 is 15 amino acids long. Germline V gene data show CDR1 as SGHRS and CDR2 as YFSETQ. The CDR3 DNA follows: TGCGCCAGCAGCTTGGAATCCCTAAAGGGAGGCACGCAGTATTTT. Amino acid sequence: CASSLESLKGGTQYF.

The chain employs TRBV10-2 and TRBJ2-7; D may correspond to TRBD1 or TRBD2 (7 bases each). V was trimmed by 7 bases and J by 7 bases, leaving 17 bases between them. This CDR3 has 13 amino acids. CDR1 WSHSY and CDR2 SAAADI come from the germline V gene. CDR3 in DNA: TGCGCCAGCACAGGGGGGGAGTGGAAAGAGCAGTACTTC. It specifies CASTGGEWKEQYF.

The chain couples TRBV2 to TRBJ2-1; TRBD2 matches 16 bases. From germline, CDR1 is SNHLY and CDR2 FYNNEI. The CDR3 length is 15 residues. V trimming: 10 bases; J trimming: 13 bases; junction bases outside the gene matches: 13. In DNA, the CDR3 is TGTGCCATCCCGCCGGGGACTAGCGGGAGGGGTCATCAGTTCTTC. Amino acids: CAIPPGTSGRGHQFF.

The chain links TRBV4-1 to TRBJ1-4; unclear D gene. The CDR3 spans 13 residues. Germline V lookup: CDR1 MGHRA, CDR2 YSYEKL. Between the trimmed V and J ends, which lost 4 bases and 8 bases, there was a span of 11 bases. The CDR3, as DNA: TGCGCCAGCAGCCGGGCTAAAGGGGAAAAACTGTTTTTT. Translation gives CASSRAKGEKLFF.

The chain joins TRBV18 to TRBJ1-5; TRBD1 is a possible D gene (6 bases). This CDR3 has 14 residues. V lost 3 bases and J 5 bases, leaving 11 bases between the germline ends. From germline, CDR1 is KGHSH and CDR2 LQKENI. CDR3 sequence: CASSPGQSDQPQHF. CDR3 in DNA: TGTGCCAGCTCACCCGGACAGAGCGATCAGCCCCAGCATTTT.

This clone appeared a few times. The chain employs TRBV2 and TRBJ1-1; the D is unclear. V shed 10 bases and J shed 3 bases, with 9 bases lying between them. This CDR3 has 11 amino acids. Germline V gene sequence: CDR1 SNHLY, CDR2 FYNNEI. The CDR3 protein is CATRTDTEAFF. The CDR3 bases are TGTGCCACCCGAACAGACACTGAAGCTTTCTTT.

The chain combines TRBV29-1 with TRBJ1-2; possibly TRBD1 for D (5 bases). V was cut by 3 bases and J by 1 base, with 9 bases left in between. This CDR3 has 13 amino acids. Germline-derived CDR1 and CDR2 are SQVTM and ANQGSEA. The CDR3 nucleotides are TGCAGCGTTGACGGGGCCCGTAACTATGGCTACACCTTC. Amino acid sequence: CSVDGARNYGYTF.

The CDR3 bases are TGTGCCAGCAGCTTATCAGGCACAGATACGCAGTATTTT. The encoded protein is CASSLSGTDTQYF. The chain couples TRBV7-9 to TRBJ2-3, with D hard to call. The germline V and J ends were trimmed by 2 bases and 1 base, with 4 bases remaining between them. CDR1 and CDR2 from the germline V gene are SEHNR and FQNEAQ (reference sequence). The CDR3 is 13 amino acids.